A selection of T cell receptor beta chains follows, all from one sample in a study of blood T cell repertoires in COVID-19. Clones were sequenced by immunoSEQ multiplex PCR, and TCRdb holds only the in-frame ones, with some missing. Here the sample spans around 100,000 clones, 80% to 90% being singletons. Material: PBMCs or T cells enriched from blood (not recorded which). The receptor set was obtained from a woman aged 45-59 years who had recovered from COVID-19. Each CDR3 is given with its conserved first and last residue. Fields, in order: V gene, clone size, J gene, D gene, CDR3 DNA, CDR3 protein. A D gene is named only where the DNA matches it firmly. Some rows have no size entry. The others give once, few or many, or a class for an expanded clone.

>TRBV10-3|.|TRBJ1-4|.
TGTGCCATCAGTGGAGGTGCAACTAATGAAAAACTGTTTTTT
CAISGGATNEKLFF
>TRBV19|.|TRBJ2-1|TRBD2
TGTGCCAGTAGCGGGGGGGCTTTGAAGGAGAATGAGCAGTTCTTC
CASSGGALKENEQFF
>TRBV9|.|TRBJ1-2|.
TGTGCCAGCAGCCCCGACGGTGGCCTAGGTGGCTACACCTTC
CASSPDGGLGGYTF
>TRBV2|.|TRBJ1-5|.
TGTGCCAGCAGTCCAAACAATCAGCCCCAGCATTTT
CASSPNNQPQHF
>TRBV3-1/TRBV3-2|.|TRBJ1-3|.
TGTGCCAGCAGCCTTGCGGGGGGGAGCTCTGGAAACACCATATATTTT
CASSLAGGSSGNTIYF
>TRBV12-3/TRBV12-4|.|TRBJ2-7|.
TGTGCCAGCAGTTTAGTAACGAGTGAGCAGTACTTC
CASSLVTSEQYF
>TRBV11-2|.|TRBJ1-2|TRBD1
TGTGCCAGCAGCCCCCGGGACAGCAACTATGGCTACACCTTC
CASSPRDSNYGYTF
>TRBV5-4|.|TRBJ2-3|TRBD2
TGTGCCAGCAGCTCCACTAGCGGGAGAAGCACAGATACGCAGTATTTT
CASSSTSGRSTDTQYF
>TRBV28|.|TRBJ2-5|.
TGTGCCACCAACTCCGGGACCCCGGAGGGTTGGGAGACCCAGTACTTC
CATNSGTPEGWETQYF
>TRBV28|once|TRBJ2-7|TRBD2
TGTGCCAGCGGGAGGGGAGGCTCCTACGAGCAGTACTTC
CASGRGGSYEQYF
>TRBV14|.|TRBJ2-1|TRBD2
TGTGCCAGCAGCCCCTTAGACGGGAGGGATGAGCAGTTCTTC
CASSPLDGRDEQFF
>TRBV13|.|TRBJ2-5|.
TGTGCCAGCAGCCCCCGACAGAAGCAAGAGACCCAGTACTTC
CASSPRQKQETQYF
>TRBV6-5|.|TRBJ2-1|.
TGTGCCAGCAGTTACGGGGAGATGCGCAATGAGCAGTTCTTC
CASSYGEMRNEQFF
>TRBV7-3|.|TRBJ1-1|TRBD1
TGTGCCAGCAGCTCCAACAGGGGTGCTGAAGCTTTCTTT
CASSSNRGAEAFF
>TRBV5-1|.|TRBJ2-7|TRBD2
TGCGCCAGCAGCTTGGGGACTAGCGGCACCTACGAGCAGTACTTC
CASSLGTSGTYEQYF
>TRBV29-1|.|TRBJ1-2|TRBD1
TGCAGCGCTCCCGGGGGGACAGGGAGTTTTGGCTACACCTTC
CSAPGGTGSFGYTF
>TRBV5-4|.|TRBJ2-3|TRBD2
TGTGCCAGCAGCACCCGCGGCGGGAGGGGCACAGATACGCAGTATTTT
CASSTRGGRGTDTQYF
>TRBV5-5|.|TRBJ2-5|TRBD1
TGTGCCAGCAGCTGGGACAGGGGGTTGAGAGAGACCCAGTACTTC
CASSWDRGLRETQYF
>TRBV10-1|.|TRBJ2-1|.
TGCGCCAGCAGTGAGTTTGGGGCCCTCCGCAATGAGCAGTTCTTC
CASSEFGALRNEQFF
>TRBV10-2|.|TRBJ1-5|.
TGCGCCAGCAGTTCGACGGACAGCAGCAATCAGCCCCAGCATTTT
CASSSTDSSNQPQHF
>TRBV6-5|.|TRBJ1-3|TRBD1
TGTGCCAGCAGTAAGACAGGGGGAAACACCATATATTTT
CASSKTGGNTIYF
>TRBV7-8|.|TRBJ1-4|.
TGTGCCAGCACAAGAGGAGCCCATGAAAAACTGTTTTTT
CASTRGAHEKLFF
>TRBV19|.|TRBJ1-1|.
TGTGCCAGTAGTGTGTTTCGGGGGAAGAACACTGAAGCTTTCTTT
CASSVFRGKNTEAFF
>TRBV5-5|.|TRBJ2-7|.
TGTGCCAGCAGCTTGGGTCCAGGCACCTACGAGCAGTACTTC
CASSLGPGTYEQYF
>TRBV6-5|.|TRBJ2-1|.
TGTGCCAGCAGTTACAGTCCGGGCTCCTACAATGAGCAGTTCTTC
CASSYSPGSYNEQFF
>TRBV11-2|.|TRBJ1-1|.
TGTGCCAGCAGCTCCTCCCCGAGAGCTTTCTTT
CASSSSPRAFF